This T cell receptor beta chain appears in the sequencing data of a study of siplizumab effects on memory and regulatory T cells. The CDR3 runs 19 residues. V was clipped by 4 bases and J by 1 base; unmatched bases: 16. Germline V gene lookup returns CDR1 SEHNR and CDR2 FQNEAQ (reference sequence). This clone appeared a single time. The antigen is unknown. Study-wide findings and caveats: An assignable naive or memory phenotype was lacking in roughly 75-95% of proliferating CD4+ or CD8+ clones. Siplizumab brought about a significant reduction in alloreactive sequences traceable to unstimulated CD4+ memory cells. Proliferating Tregs in siplizumab cultures were never verified as suppressive.

Each sample yielded roughly 92,000 assayed TCR templates. Data came from immunoSEQ multiplex PCR; TCRdb stores just in-frame clones and leaves some out. The sample records more than 85,000 clones, roughly 90% being singletons. This clonotype was sampled from a human donor in good health. This chain connects TRBV7-9 to TRBJ1-1; 9 bases line up with TRBD1. Sample: CD4+ T cells sorted from blood. The CDR3 nucleotides read TGTGCCAGCAGCTCCGAGGGGGTGGGTACAGGGGGCTGGAACACTGAAGCTTTCTTT. The encoded protein is CASSSEGVGTGGWNTEAFF. Based on the CDR3 plus reference TRBV7-9 and TRBJ1-1, the full variable domain is DTGVSQNPRHKITKRGQNVTFRCDPISEHNRLYWYRQTLGQGPEFLTYFQNEAQLEKSRLLSDRFSAERPKGSFSTLEIQRTEQGDSAMYLCASSSEGVGTGGWNTEAFFGQGTRLTVV.